This TCR beta chain was retrieved from a study of cytotoxic CD8 clonotypes in ibrutinib-treated CLL. Study-level findings and limits: For progressing versus sustained-remission patients, sampling times were not the same.

TCRdb's copy holds only in-frame clones and misses some; the assay was immunoSEQ multiplex PCR. The sample comprises more than 150,000 clones, around 72% of which are singletons, and roughly 13% rests with the top ten. Details on this clone: Its antigen is unidentified.

The CDR3 runs to 12 residues. Trimming took 0 bases from V and 14 from J, leaving 11 bases between them. The germline V gene encodes CDR1 MGHRA and CDR2 YSYEKL. This TCR was sampled from a human donor with chronic lymphocytic leukemia. The V call is TRBV4-1, the J call TRBJ1-3, with D uncertain. The source was PBMCs, collected after 24 months of ibrutinib treatment. The CDR3 region is CASSQDGRALYF. The CDR3 bases are TGCGCCAGCAGCCAAGATGGAAGGGCACTATATTTT.